The 22 T cell receptor beta chains presented below share a single source sample, sequenced in a study of early T cells in non-severe SARS-CoV-2 infection. TCRdb reprocessed the 5' RACE reads with MiXCR, giving one entry per CDR3 protein. This table has approximately 98,000 distinct CDR3 sequences, over 10% appearing once. Sequencing used whole blood. The receptors were gathered from an adult who was a healthcare worker with PCR-confirmed SARS-CoV-2 infection or an uninfected control (not recorded which).

V usage is TRBV12-3 or TRBV12-4 and J usage is TRBJ2-7; tentatively, D is TRBD1 or TRBD2 (5 bases each). V lost 5 bases and J 6 bases, leaving 26 bases between the germline ends. The CDR3 is 17 amino acids. The CDR3 here is CASSPISGTPEGSEQYF. The CDR3 nucleotides read TGTGCCAGCAGTCCCATCTCCGGGACCCCGGAAGGTAGCGAGCAGTACTTC.

The CDR3 reads CASSFNPRQGRNTIYF. In DNA form, the CDR3 reads TGTGCCAGCAGTTTCAACCCCCGACAGGGCAGAAACACCATATATTTT. The J gene is TRBJ1-3, the V gene TRBV28; 7 positions match TRBD1. Germline V gene data show CDR1 as MDHEN and CDR2 as SYDVKM. The CDR3 is made up of 16 amino acids. After removal of 3 bases from V and 5 bases from J, the junction contained 10 bases not matched to a gene.

The sample holds a few counts of this clonotype. The rearrangement links TRBV24-1 to TRBJ2-1, with 12 bases matching TRBD2. Trimming at V came to 7 bases and at J to 6 bases, leaving 21 bases not matched to a gene. This CDR3 has 20 amino acids. The germline V gene has CDR1 KGHDR and CDR2 SFDVKD. The CDR3 DNA reads as TGTGCCACCAGCTGGGGGACAGCTAAACCGGGACTAGCGGGTCTCAATGAGCAGTTCTTC. It yields the protein CATSWGTAKPGLAGLNEQFF.

The V gene is TRBV13, the J gene TRBJ2-3; D is possibly TRBD1 (7 bases). There are 14 residues in the CDR3. Germline CDR1 is PRHDT and CDR2 is FYEKMQ (reference sequence). The V end was cut by 5 bases, the J end by 6 bases, with 15 bases between. CDR3 region: CASSHRQGGDTQYF. The DNA for the CDR3 is TGTGCCAGCAGCCATCGACAGGGAGGCGATACGCAGTATTTT.

This clonotype appeared many times. V and J are TRBV29-1 and TRBJ2-2; the match to TRBD2 covers 7 bases. Germline-derived CDR1 and CDR2 are SQVTM and ANQGSEA. There are 16 residues in the CDR3. Germline trimming cut 2 bases from V and 6 bases from J; bases unmatched to any gene: 12. As DNA, the CDR3 is TGCAGCGTTGAAAGAATTGCGGGAGATCCCTCCGGGGAGCTGTTTTTT. Its protein product is CSVERIAGDPSGELFF.

V usage is TRBV19 and J usage is TRBJ2-7; 8 bases agree with TRBD2. The germline CDR1 and CDR2 sequences are LNHDA and SQIVND (reference sequence). Trimming removed 5 bases from V and 2 bases from J; junction bases left unmatched: 8. The CDR3 is made up of 15 amino acids. CDR3 DNA: TGTGCCAGTAGTCCCCGGACTAGCTGGACCTACGAGCAGTACTTC. As protein: CASSPRTSWTYEQYF.

In the case of this clonotype: This CDR3 is missing its conserved last phenylalanine or tryptophan, likely due to a read error. The V call is TRBV20-1, the J call TRBJ2-5; 9 nucleotides match TRBD2. The CDR3 length is 14 residues. From germline, CDR1 is DFQATT and CDR2 SNEGSKA (reference sequence). After removal of 6 bases from V and 5 bases from J, the junction contained 10 bases not matched to a gene. CDR3 bases: TGCAGTGCCGCGCGGGGGGGGCGAGCCGAGACCCAGTACTAC. Protein sequence: CSAARGGRAETQYY.

This clonotype occurred a few times. The chain employs TRBV6-6 and TRBJ1-4, with D unresolved. This CDR3 comprises 10 residues. The V gene lost 5 bases and the J gene lost 14 bases, with 9 bases spanning the gap. CDR1 MNHNY and CDR2 SVGAGI come from the germline V gene (reference sequence). The CDR3: CASSGGWLFF. The CDR3, as DNA: TGTGCCAGCAGTGGCGGGTGGCTGTTTTTT.

This clonotype was recorded a few times. The J gene is TRBJ2-1, the V gene TRBV6-2 or TRBV6-3, with TRBD2 matching 8 bases. This CDR3 region has 15 residues. V was clipped by 5 bases and J by 3 bases; unmatched bases: 6. Per germline, CDR1 MNHEY and CDR2 SVGEGT. The CDR3 nucleotides are TGTGCCAGCAGTGACCCACTAGCGGACTACAATGAGCAGTTCTTC. This codes for CASSDPLADYNEQFF.

This clonotype was seen a few times. The chain uses TRBV3-1 and TRBJ1-2; D is undetermined. CDR1 and CDR2 from the germline V gene are LGHDT and YNNKEL (reference sequence). This CDR3 has 12 amino acids. Trimming took 0 bases from V and 8 from J, leaving 7 bases between them. The CDR3 spells CASSQDQGGYTF. DNA for the CDR3: TGTGCCAGCAGCCAAGATCAAGGGGGCTACACCTTC.

This clonotype has ten or more counts. The rearrangement links TRBV6-2 or TRBV6-3 to TRBJ1-6; D ambiguous. CDR1 and CDR2 (germline): MNHEY, SVGEGT. V lost 8 bases and J lost 7, with 15 bases in between. The CDR3 runs to 14 residues. Written as DNA, the CDR3 is TGTGCCAGCGCTCCCGGACGGCTCAATTCACCCCTCCACTTT. This gives the protein CASAPGRLNSPLHF.

This clonotype was picked up a small number of times. This chain joins TRBV20-1 and TRBJ1-1, with D tentatively TRBD1 (6 bases). Trimming pared 0 bases from V and 5 bases from J, leaving 10 bases between. Germline V gene lookup returns CDR1 DFQATT and CDR2 SNEGSKA (reference sequence). There are 13 residues in the CDR3. In nucleotides, the CDR3 is TGCAGTGCTAGAGATCCCCAGGGGACTGAAGCTTTCTTT. As protein: CSARDPQGTEAFF.

This clonotype was found many times. This sequence joins TRBV28 and TRBJ2-1, with 11 bases lining up with TRBD2. The V gene end was trimmed by 5 bases and the J gene end by 3 bases; junction bases not matched to a gene: 15. Germline V gene lookup returns CDR1 MDHEN and CDR2 SYDVKM. The CDR3 loop spans 19 amino acids. CDR3 region: CASSPPLAGGPQFYNEQFF. CDR3 in DNA: TGTGCCAGCAGTCCCCCCCTAGCGGGAGGCCCCCAATTCTACAATGAGCAGTTCTTC. The variable domain in full, with the rest retrieved from reference TRBV28 and TRBJ2-1, is DVKVTQSSRYLVKRTGEKVFLECVQDMDHENMFWYRQDPGLGLRLIYFSYDVKMKEKGDIPEGYSVSREKKERFSLILESASTNQTSMYLCASSPPLAGGPQFYNEQFFGPGTRLTVL.

This clonotype has more than one count but fewer than ten. The chain has TRBV6-5 and TRBJ2-2; tentatively, D is TRBD2 (6 bases). The germline gives CDR1 MNHEY, CDR2 SVGAGI. This CDR3 comprises 13 residues. V lost 6 bases to trimming and J lost 5 bases, with 10 bases between them. The DNA for the CDR3 is TGTGCCAGCAGCTATGGGGGGACCGGGGAGCTGTTTTTT. Its protein is CASSYGGTGELFF.

This clonotype has at least ten counts. The chain carries TRBV27 and TRBJ1-6, with D perhaps matching TRBD1 (6 bases). The CDR3 has 19 residues. Germline V gives CDR1 MNHEY, CDR2 SMNVEV (reference sequence). Deletions cut 4 bases from V and 7 bases from J, with 26 bases between. The CDR3 protein is CASSSILRFLTGPNSPLHF. In nucleotides, the CDR3 is TGTGCCAGCAGTTCTATATTAAGATTCCTGACAGGACCCAATTCACCCCTCCACTTT.

The chain employs TRBV12-3 or TRBV12-4 and TRBJ1-4; D is unclear. The CDR3 is 16 amino acids. V was shortened by 0 bases and J by 1 base, with 9 bases between the two germline ends. DNA for the CDR3: TGTGCCAGCAGTTTAGCCCCGGGCGTAACTAATGAAAAACTGTTTTTT. Its protein is CASSLAPGVTNEKLFF.

The rearrangement joins TRBV3-1 to TRBJ1-3, with D possibly being TRBD1 (5 bases). V was shortened by 4 bases and J by 0 bases, with 10 bases between the two germline ends. CDR3 length: 15 amino acids. Germline V gene lookup returns CDR1 LGHDT and CDR2 YNNKEL (reference sequence). The chain's CDR3 is CASSLLGHSGNTIYF. CDR3 in DNA: TGTGCCAGCAGCCTTTTGGGGCACTCTGGAAACACCATATATTTT.

This chain uses TRBV29-1 with TRBJ2-2; a weak D match, TRBD1 (6 bases). V lost 6 bases, J lost 4 bases, and 9 bases lay in between. The germline V gene has CDR1 SQVTM and CDR2 ANQGSEA. The CDR3 extends over 12 amino acids. This CDR3 reads CSVGTLTGELFF. DNA for the CDR3: TGCAGCGTCGGGACACTCACCGGGGAGCTGTTTTTT.

This clonotype occurred many times. The chain uses TRBV13 and TRBJ2-3; D may be TRBD1 or TRBD2 (6 bases each). Per the germline V gene, CDR1 is PRHDT and CDR2 is FYEKMQ (reference sequence). Deletions cut 5 bases from V and 4 bases from J, with 19 bases between. There are 16 residues in the CDR3. Written as DNA, the CDR3 is TGTGCCAGCAGCCAATCTCGGGGGCTGGGGGCAGATACGCAGTATTTT. Its translation is CASSQSRGLGADTQYF.

This clonotype was counted a few times. The J gene is TRBJ2-7, the V gene TRBV11-3; the match to TRBD2 covers 10 bases. The CDR3 is 16 residues long. Per germline, CDR1 SGHNT and CDR2 YENEEA. V trimming: 0 bases; J trimming: 5 bases; junction bases outside the gene matches: 7. The CDR3 DNA sequence: TGTGCCAGCAGCTTAGAGCGGGGACTAGCGTCCCACGAGCAGTACTTC. Amino acid sequence: CASSLERGLASHEQYF. Variable domain in full (rest from reference TRBV11-3 and TRBJ2-7): EAGVVQSPRYKIIEKKQPVAFWCNPISGHNTLYWYLQNLGQGPELLIRYENEEAVDDSQLPKDRFSAERLKGVDSTLKIQPAELGDSAVYLCASSLERGLASHEQYFGPGTRLTVT.

The chain recombines TRBV28 with TRBJ1-1; D is unclear. The CDR3 runs 15 residues. Germline values: CDR1 MDHEN, CDR2 SYDVKM. V shed 2 bases and J shed 2 bases, with 12 bases lying between them. CDR3 region: CASSLPTRKNTEAFF. The CDR3 nucleotides read TGTGCCAGCAGTTTACCCACCCGGAAAAACACTGAAGCTTTCTTT.

This clonotype showed up just a few times. This chain joins TRBV7-2 and TRBJ1-4; 8 nucleotides align to TRBD1. The CDR3 has 14 amino acids. Looked up from germline, CDR1 is SGHTA and CDR2 is FQGNSA. Trimming removed 6 bases from V and 8 bases from J; junction bases left unmatched: 8. Here the CDR3 reads CASRSGQGTEKLFF. As DNA, the CDR3 is TGTGCCAGCAGATCTGGACAGGGAACGGAAAAACTGTTTTTT.